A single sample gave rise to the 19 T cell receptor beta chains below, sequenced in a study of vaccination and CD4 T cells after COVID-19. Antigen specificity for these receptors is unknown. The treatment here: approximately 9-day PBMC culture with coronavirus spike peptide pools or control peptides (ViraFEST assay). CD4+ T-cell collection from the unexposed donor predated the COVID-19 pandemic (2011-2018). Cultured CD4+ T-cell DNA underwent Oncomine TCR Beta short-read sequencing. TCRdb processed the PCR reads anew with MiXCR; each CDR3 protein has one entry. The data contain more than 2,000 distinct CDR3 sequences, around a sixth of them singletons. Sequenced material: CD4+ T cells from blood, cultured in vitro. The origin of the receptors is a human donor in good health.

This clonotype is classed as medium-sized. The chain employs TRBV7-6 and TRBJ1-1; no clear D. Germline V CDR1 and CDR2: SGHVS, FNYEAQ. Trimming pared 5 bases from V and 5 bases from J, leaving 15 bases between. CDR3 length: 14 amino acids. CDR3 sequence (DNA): TGTGCCAGCAGCCTCCAGACGGGAGAGACTGAAGCTTTCTTT. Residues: CASSLQTGETEAFF.

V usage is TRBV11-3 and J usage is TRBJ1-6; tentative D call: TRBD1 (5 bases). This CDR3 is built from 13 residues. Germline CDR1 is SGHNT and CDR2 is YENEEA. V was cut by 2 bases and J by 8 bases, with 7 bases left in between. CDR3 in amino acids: CASSLTGHSPLHF. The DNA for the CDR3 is TGTGCCAGCAGCTTAACAGGTCATTCACCCCTCCACTTT. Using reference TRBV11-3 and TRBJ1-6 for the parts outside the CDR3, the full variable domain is EAGVVQSPRYKIIEKKQPVAFWCNPISGHNTLYWYLQNLGQGPELLIRYENEEAVDDSQLPKDRFSAERLKGVDSTLKIQPAELGDSAVYLCASSLTGHSPLHFGNGTRLTVT.

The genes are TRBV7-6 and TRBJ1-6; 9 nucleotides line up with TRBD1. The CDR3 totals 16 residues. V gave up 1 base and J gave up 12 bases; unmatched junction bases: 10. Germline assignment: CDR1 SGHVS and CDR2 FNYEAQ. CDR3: CASSLDRGPGERPLHF. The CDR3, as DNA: TGTGCCAGCAGCTTAGACAGGGGGCCGGGGGAGAGACCCCTCCACTTT.

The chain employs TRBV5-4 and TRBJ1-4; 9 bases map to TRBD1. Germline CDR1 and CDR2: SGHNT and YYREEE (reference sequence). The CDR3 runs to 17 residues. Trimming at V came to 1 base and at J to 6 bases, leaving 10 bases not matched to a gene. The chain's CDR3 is CASSLKGTGWLDEKLFF. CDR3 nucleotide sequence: TGTGCCAGCAGCTTGAAAGGGACAGGGTGGTTAGATGAAAAACTGTTTTTT.

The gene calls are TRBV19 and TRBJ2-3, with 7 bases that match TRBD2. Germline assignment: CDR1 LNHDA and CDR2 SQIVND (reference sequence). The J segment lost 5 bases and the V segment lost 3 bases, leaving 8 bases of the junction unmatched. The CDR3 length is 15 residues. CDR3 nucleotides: TGTGCCAGTAGTATTGCGGGAGTCGGGGGAGATACGCAGTATTTT. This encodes CASSIAGVGGDTQYF. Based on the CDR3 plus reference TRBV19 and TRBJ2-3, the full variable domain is DGGITQSPKYLFRKEGQNVTLSCEQNLNHDAMYWYRQDPGQGLRLIYYSQIVNDFQKGDIAEGYSVSREKKESFPLTVTSAQKNPTAFYLCASSIAGVGGDTQYFGPGTRLTVL.

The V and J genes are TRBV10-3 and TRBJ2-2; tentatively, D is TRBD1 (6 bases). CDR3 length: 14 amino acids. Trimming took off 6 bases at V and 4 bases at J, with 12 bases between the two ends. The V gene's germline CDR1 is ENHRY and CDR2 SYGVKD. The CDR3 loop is CAIRGQSLTGELFF. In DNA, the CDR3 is TGTGCCATCAGAGGACAGTCGCTCACCGGGGAGCTGTTTTTT.

The CDR3, as DNA: TGCGCCAGCAGCTCGAGACGCACCGGGGAGCTGTTTTTT. Translation gives CASSSRRTGELFF. The gene calls are TRBV5-1 and TRBJ2-2; D unclear. Trimming removed 3 bases at V and 4 bases at J, with 7 bases between. The CDR3 is 13 amino acids. The V gene's germline CDR1 is SGHRS and CDR2 YFSETQ.

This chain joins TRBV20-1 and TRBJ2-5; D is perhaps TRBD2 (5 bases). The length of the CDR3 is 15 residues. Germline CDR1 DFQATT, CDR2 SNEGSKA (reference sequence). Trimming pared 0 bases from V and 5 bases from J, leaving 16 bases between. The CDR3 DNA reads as TGCAGTGCTAGAGATTCTTCCGGTAGGAGGGAGACCCAGTACTTC. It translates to CSARDSSGRRETQYF.

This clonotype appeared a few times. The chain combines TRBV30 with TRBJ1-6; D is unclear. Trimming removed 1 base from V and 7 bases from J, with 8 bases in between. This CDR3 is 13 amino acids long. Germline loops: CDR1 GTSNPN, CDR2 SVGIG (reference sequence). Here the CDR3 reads CAWSGTENSPLHF. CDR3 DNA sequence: TGTGCCTGGAGTGGAACAGAAAATTCACCCCTCCACTTT. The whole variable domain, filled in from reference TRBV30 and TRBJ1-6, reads SQTIHQWPATLVQPVGSPLSLECTVEGTSNPNLYWYRQAAGRGLQLLFYSVGIGQISSEVPQNLSASRPQDRQFILSSKKLLLSDSGFYLCAWSGTENSPLHFGNGTRLTVT.

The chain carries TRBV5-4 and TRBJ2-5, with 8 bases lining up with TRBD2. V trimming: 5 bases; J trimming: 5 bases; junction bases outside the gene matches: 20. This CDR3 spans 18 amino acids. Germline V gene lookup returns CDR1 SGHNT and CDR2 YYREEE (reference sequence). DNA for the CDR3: TGTGCCAGCAGTTCACAACCCACACGAGCGGGAGCGCGGGAGACCCAGTACTTC. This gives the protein CASSSQPTRAGARETQYF.

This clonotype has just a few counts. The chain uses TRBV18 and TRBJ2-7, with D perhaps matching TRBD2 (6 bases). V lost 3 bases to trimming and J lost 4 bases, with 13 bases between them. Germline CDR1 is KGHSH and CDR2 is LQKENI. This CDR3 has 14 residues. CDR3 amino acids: CASSPDRGGYEQYF. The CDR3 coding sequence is TGTGCCAGCTCACCCGACCGGGGAGGTTACGAGCAGTACTTC.

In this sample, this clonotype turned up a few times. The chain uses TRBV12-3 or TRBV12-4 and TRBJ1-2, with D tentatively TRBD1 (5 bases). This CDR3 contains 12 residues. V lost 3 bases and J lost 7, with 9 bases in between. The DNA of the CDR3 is TGTGCCAGCAGTTTGTTAGGGGCTGGCTACACCTTC. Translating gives CASSLLGAGYTF.

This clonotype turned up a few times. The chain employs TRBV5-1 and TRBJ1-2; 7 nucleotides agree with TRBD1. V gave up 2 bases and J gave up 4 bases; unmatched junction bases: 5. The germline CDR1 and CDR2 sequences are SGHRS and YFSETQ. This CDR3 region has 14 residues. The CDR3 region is CASSFGQVFYGYTF. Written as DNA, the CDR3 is TGCGCCAGCAGCTTCGGACAGGTTTTCTATGGCTACACCTTC.

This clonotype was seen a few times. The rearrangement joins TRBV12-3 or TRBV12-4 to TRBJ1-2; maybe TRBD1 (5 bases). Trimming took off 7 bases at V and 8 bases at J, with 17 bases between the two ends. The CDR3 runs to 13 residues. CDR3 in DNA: TGTGCCAGCATCGCCCAGGGACGCGGCGGCTACACCTTC. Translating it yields CASIAQGRGGYTF.

Written as DNA, the CDR3 is TGTGCCAGCAGCTTAAGCCACAATGAAGTGCAGTTCTTC. Its protein is CASSLSHNEVQFF. This chain uses TRBV7-9 with TRBJ2-1, with no clear D. Germline V gives CDR1 SEHNR, CDR2 FQNEAQ (reference sequence). The CDR3 consists of 13 residues. The V end was cut by 2 bases, the J end by 12 bases, with 14 bases between.

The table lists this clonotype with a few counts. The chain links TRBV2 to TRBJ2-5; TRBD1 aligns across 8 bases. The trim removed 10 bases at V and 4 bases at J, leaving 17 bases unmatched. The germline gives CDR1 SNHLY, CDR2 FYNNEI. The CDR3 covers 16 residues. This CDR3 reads CATRPGTGQGGETQYF. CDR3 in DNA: TGTGCCACCCGACCCGGGACAGGTCAGGGTGGAGAGACCCAGTACTTC.

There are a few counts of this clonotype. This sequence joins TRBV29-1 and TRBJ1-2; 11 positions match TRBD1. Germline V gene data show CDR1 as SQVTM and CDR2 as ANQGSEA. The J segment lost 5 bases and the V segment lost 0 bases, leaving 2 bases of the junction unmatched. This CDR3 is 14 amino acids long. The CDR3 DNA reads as TGCAGCGTTGAAGACCGGGACAGGGGGTATGGCTACACCTTC. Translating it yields CSVEDRDRGYGYTF. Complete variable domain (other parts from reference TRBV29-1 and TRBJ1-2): SAVISQKPSRDICQRGTSLTIQCQVDSQVTMMFWYRQQPGQSLTLIATANQGSEATYESGFVIDKFPISRPNLTFSTLTVSNMSPEDSSIYLCSVEDRDRGYGYTFGSGTRLTVV.

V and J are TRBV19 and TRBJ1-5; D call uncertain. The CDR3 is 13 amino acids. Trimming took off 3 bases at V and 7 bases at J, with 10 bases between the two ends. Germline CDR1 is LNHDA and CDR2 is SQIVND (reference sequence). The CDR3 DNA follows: TGTGCCAGTAGTATCGTGGGCGGCCAGCCCCAGCATTTT. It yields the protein CASSIVGGQPQHF.

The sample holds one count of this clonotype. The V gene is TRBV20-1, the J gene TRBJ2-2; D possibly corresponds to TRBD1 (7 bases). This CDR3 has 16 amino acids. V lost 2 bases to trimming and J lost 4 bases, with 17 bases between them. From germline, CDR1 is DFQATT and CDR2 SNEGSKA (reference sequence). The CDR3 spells CSARSQGVGSTGELFF. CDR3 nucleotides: TGCAGTGCTAGATCTCAGGGGGTCGGGAGCACCGGGGAGCTGTTTTTT.